The clone carrying this T cell receptor (beta chain) occurred a few times. The sample holds other DNA sequences that translate to the same CDR3. This CDR3 comprises 14 residues. Germline V CDR1 and CDR2: SGHRS, YFSETQ. Unmatched junction bases numbered 6, after V lost 4 bases and J lost 4 bases. This sample's treatment: oral pan-JAK inhibitor, 5-10 mg twice daily. The sample is drawn from a study of CD8+ T cells in alopecia areata. RNA, once extracted, was reverse transcribed into cDNA for use as the sequencing template. TCRdb's copy holds only in-frame clones and misses some; the assay was immunoSEQ multiplex PCR. The sample holds 200,000 or so clones, about 62% seen once.

This chain links TRBV5-1 with TRBJ1-1; TRBD1 agrees at 8 bases. The starting material was CD4+ T cells sorted from blood, obtained at week 24, from a patient treated with tofacitinib. The sequence derives from a human donor with alopecia areata. The CDR3 protein is CASSPGQGGTEAFF. The DNA of the CDR3 is TGCGCCAGCAGCCCAGGACAGGGCGGCACTGAAGCTTTCTTT.